These 11 T cell receptor beta chains were all obtained from the same sample, sequenced in a study of cytomegalovirus exposure and HLA in healthy donors. Libraries were prepared by immunoSEQ multiplex PCR; TCRdb keeps only in-frame clonotypes and omits some of them. The sample carries hundreds of thousands of clones, roughly 88% recorded once. The sequencing input was PBMCs. These receptors originate from a woman aged 18-29 years in good health and CMV-seronegative.

The chain employs TRBV6-5 and TRBJ2-7, with 9 bases fitting TRBD1. This CDR3 is 14 amino acids long. Trimming at V came to 6 bases and at J to 2 bases, leaving 5 bases not matched to a gene. Germline CDR1 MNHEY, CDR2 SVGAGI. The CDR3 spells CASSQTGGTYEQYF. The CDR3 DNA reads TGTGCCAGCAGCCAGACAGGGGGTACCTACGAGCAGTACTTC.

The chain is built from TRBV5-6 and TRBJ2-5; 14 bases map to TRBD2. V was clipped by 4 bases and J by 2 bases; unmatched bases: 4. Germline values: CDR1 SGHDT, CDR2 YYEEEE. This CDR3 has 16 amino acids. CDR3 sequence (DNA): TGTGCCAGCAGCGCGAGGACTAGCGGGGGGCAAGAGACCCAGTACTTC. Its protein product is CASSARTSGGQETQYF.

This rearrangement joins TRBV27 to TRBJ2-2; D possibly corresponds to TRBD2 (6 bases). The CDR3 runs 14 residues. The germline V gene has CDR1 MNHEY and CDR2 SMNVEV (reference sequence). V shed 2 bases and J shed 6 bases, with 10 bases lying between them. CDR3 in DNA: TGTGCCAGCAGTTTAGTGTCGGGGGCCGGGGAGCTGTTTTTT. Protein: CASSLVSGAGELFF.

This clone was seen just once. J is TRBJ1-4 and V is TRBV27; TRBD1 might be the D (5 bases). This CDR3 contains 18 residues. Germline values: CDR1 MNHEY, CDR2 SMNVEV (reference sequence). The ends were cut back, 0 bases at V and 4 bases at J, with 18 bases in the middle. The CDR3 coding sequence is TGTGCCAGCAGTTTATCGTCTAGGCAGGGATCATTTAATGAAAAACTGTTTTTT. This encodes CASSLSSRQGSFNEKLFF.

The V call is TRBV27, the J call TRBJ2-3; 11 bases fit TRBD2. Unmatched junction bases numbered 6, after V lost 5 bases and J lost 2 bases. Germline V gene lookup returns CDR1 MNHEY and CDR2 SMNVEV (reference sequence). CDR3 length: 16 amino acids. The CDR3 spells CASSRTSGSLTDTQYF. Here the CDR3 DNA reads TGTGCCAGCAGTCGTACTAGCGGGAGTCTCACAGATACGCAGTATTTT.

The rearrangement uses TRBV5-6 and TRBJ2-3, with D uncertain. The germline V and J ends were trimmed by 3 bases and 1 base, with 12 bases remaining between them. This CDR3 is 15 amino acids long. Per the germline V gene, CDR1 is SGHDT and CDR2 is YYEEEE. The CDR3 DNA reads as TGTGCCAGCAGCTCAACTTCGCCTCGCACAGATACGCAGTATTTT. As protein: CASSSTSPRTDTQYF.

The genes are TRBV28 and TRBJ1-2; the D gene is possibly TRBD1 (6 bases). This CDR3 is built from 19 residues. Germline CDR1 MDHEN, CDR2 SYDVKM. V was cut by 4 bases and J by 0 bases, with 24 bases left in between. The CDR3 nucleotides are TGTGCCAGCAGTTCGTTCTTTACCGCCGGGACACCAACTAACTATGGCTACACCTTC. As protein: CASSSFFTAGTPTNYGYTF.

This clone was observed once. Other DNA sequences in this specimen translate into the identical CDR3. V usage is TRBV11-2 and J usage is TRBJ2-3; 11 bases fit TRBD2. The CDR3 is made up of 16 amino acids. Per germline, CDR1 SGHAT and CDR2 FQNNGV. Unmatched junction bases numbered 3, after V lost 4 bases and J lost 0 bases. In DNA form, the CDR3 reads TGTGCCAGCAGCTCGAGGACTAGCGGGAGCACAGATACGCAGTATTTT. It yields the protein CASSSRTSGSTDTQYF. The variable domain in full, completed from reference TRBV11-2 and TRBJ2-3, reads EAGVAQSPRYKIIEKRQSVAFWCNPISGHATLYWYQQILGQGPKLLIQFQNNGVVDDSQLPKDRFSAERLKGVDSTLKIQPAKLEDSAVYLCASSSRTSGSTDTQYFGPGTRLTVL.

This clone showed up just once. CDR3 protein: CASSFRLGRYNEKLFF. The CDR3 bases are TGTGCCAGCAGTTTTCGTCTAGGCCGGTATAATGAAAAACTGTTTTTT. The chain carries TRBV27 and TRBJ1-4; D gene ambiguous. The CDR3 is made up of 16 amino acids. Germline V gene lookup returns CDR1 MNHEY and CDR2 SMNVEV (reference sequence). Trimming removed 3 bases at V and 4 bases at J, with 15 bases between.

The rearrangement joins TRBV5-1 to TRBJ2-1; D possibly corresponds to TRBD2 (6 bases). Germline values: CDR1 SGHRS, CDR2 YFSETQ. The CDR3 is made up of 12 amino acids. The germline V and J ends were trimmed by 4 bases and 8 bases, with 10 bases remaining between them. CDR3 sequence (DNA): TGCGCCAGCAGCCCTCGGGGGTATGAGCAGTTCTTC. It is translated as CASSPRGYEQFF.

The chain couples TRBV14 to TRBJ2-5, with D possibly matching TRBD1 (6 bases). The length of the CDR3 is 16 residues. V lost 4 bases, J lost 2 bases, and 17 bases lay in between. Looked up from germline, CDR1 is SGHDN and CDR2 is FVKESK. The CDR3 loop reads CASSPGVGPAQETQYF. DNA of the CDR3: TGTGCCAGCAGCCCAGGGGTGGGTCCCGCACAAGAGACCCAGTACTTC.